This T cell receptor beta chain is drawn from a study of a mutant IDH1 vaccine in newly diagnosed glioma. Germline CDR1 SGHVS, CDR2 FQNEAQ. After removal of 5 bases from V and 6 bases from J, the junction contained 7 bases not matched to a gene. The CDR3 loop spans 14 amino acids. The time point here: baseline, week 1 (first vaccination visit). The treatment was: pre-vaccination baseline after standard-of-care therapy. Sequencing used immunoSEQ multiplex PCR; TCRdb keeps in-frame clones, though not all of them. The sample lists about 51,000 clones, 70% to 80% occurring once. This clonotype was sampled from a woman aged 40 to 50 with glioma. Sample: PBMCs, taken from a glioma patient treated with radiotherapy, temozolomide or both. The chain is built from TRBV7-8 and TRBJ2-3; 8 bases are a match to TRBD1. CDR3 sequence reads: CASSPFNRGDTQYF. CDR3 sequence (DNA): TGTGCCAGCAGCCCCTTCAACAGGGGGGATACGCAGTATTTT.